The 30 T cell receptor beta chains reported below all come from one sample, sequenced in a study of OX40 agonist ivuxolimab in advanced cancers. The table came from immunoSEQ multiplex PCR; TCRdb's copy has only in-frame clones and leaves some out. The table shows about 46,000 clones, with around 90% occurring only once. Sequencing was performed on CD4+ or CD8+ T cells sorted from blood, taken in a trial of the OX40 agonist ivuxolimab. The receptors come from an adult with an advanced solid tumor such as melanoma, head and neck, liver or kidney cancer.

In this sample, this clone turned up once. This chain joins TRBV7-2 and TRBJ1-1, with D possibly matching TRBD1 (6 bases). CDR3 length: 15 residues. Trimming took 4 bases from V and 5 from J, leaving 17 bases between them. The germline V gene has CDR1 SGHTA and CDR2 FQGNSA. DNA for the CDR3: TGTGCCAGCAGCTCCAGACAGGAGCGAGGGACTGAAGCTTTCTTT. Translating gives CASSSRQERGTEAFF.

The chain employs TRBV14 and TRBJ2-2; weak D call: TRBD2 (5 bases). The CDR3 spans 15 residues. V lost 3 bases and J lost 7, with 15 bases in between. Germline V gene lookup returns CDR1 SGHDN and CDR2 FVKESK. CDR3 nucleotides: TGTGCCAGCAGCCACACCCGCCCGGGGTTCGGGGAGCTGTTTTTT. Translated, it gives CASSHTRPGFGELFF.

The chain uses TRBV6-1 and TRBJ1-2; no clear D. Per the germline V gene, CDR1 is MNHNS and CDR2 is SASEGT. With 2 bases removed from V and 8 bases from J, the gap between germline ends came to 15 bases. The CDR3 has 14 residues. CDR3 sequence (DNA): TGTGCCAGCAGTGAACTGGTGGGAACAGACGGCTACACCTTC. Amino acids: CASSELVGTDGYTF.

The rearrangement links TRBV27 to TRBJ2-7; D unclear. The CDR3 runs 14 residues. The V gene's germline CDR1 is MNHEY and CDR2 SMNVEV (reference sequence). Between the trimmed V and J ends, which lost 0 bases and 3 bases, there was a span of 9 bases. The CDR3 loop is CASSLSAGFYEQYF. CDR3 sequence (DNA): TGTGCCAGCAGTTTATCAGCCGGCTTCTACGAGCAGTACTTC.

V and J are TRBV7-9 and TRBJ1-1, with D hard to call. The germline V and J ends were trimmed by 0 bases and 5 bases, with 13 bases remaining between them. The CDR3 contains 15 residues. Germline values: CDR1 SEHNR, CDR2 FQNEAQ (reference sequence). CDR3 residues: CASSLALGVWTEAFF. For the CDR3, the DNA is TGTGCCAGCAGCTTAGCGCTCGGGGTATGGACTGAAGCTTTCTTT.

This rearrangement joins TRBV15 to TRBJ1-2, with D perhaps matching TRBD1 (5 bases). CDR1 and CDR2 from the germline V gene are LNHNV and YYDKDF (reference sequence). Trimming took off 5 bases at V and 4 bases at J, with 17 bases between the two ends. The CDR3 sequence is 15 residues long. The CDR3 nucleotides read TGTGCCACCAGCCGCGCGGGGGAAACTCTCTATGGCTACACCTTC. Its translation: CATSRAGETLYGYTF.

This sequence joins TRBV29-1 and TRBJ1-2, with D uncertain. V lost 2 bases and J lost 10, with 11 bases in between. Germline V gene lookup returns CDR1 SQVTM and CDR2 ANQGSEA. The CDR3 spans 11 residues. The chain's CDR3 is CSVERRMNYTF. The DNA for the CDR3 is TGCAGCGTTGAAAGGCGGATGAACTACACCTTC.

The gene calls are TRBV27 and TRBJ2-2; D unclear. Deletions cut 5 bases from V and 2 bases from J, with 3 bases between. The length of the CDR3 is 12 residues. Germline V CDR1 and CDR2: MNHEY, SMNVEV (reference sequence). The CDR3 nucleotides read TGTGCCAGCAGTCTAAACACCGGGGAGCTGTTTTTT. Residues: CASSLNTGELFF.

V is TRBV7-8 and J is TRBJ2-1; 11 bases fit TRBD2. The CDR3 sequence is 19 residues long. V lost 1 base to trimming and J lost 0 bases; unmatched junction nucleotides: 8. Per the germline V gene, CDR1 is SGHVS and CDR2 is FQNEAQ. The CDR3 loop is CASSLDSSGRRSSYNEQFF. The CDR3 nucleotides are TGTGCCAGCAGCTTAGATTCTAGCGGGAGGAGAAGCTCCTACAATGAGCAGTTCTTC.

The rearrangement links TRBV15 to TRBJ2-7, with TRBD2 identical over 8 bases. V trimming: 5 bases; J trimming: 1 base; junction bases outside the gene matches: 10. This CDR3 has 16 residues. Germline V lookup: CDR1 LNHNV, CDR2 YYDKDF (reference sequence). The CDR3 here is CATSVSAGDLSYEQYF. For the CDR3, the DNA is TGTGCCACCAGCGTATCAGCGGGAGATCTGTCCTACGAGCAGTACTTC.

In DNA, the CDR3 is TGTGCCAGCAGCCCGACGGACAGGTTCGAAAGTCCCCAGTACTTC. Encoded protein: CASSPTDRFESPQYF. V and J are TRBV7-9 and TRBJ2-5; 7 bases are shared with TRBD1. This CDR3 comprises 15 residues. Trimming removed 5 bases from V and 9 bases from J; junction bases left unmatched: 15. CDR1 and CDR2 from the germline V gene are SEHNR and FQNEAQ (reference sequence). The whole variable domain, remainder taken from reference TRBV7-9 and TRBJ2-5, is DTGVSQNPRHKITKRGQNVTFRCDPISEHNRLYWYRQTLGQGPEFLTYFQNEAQLEKSRLLSDRFSAERPKGSFSTLEIQRTEQGDSAMYLCASSPTDRFESPQYFGPGTRLLVL.

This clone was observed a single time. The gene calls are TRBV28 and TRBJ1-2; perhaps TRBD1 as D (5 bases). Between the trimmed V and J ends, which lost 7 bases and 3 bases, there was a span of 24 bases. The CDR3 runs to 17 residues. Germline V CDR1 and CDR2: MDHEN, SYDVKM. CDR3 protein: CASKARGRVIQDYGYTF. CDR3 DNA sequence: TGTGCCAGCAAAGCTAGGGGCAGGGTAATTCAGGACTATGGCTACACCTTC.

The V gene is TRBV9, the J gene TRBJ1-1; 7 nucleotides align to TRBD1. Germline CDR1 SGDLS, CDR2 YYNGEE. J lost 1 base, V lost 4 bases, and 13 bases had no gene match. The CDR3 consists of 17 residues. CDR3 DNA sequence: TGTGCCAGCAGCCATCTTACTAGGGGGACAGCGAACACTGAAGCTTTCTTT. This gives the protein CASSHLTRGTANTEAFF. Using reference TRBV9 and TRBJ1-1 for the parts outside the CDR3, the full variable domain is DSGVTQTPKHLITATGQRVTLRCSPRSGDLSVYWYQQSLDQGLQFLIQYYNGEERAKGNILERFSAQQFPDLHSELNLSSLELGDSALYFCASSHLTRGTANTEAFFGQGTRLTVV.

As DNA, the CDR3 is TGTGCCAGCAGTTTCCTGCAGGGGAGGTCCTCCTACAATGAGCAGTTCTTC. Its translation is CASSFLQGRSSYNEQFF. The rearrangement links TRBV27 to TRBJ2-1; the D gene could be TRBD1 or TRBD2 (6 bases each). CDR1 and CDR2 from the germline V gene are MNHEY and SMNVEV (reference sequence). V shed 3 bases and J shed 0 bases, with 15 bases lying between them. The CDR3 contains 17 residues.

This chain's CDR3 is CASRGWVAKNIQYF. The DNA of the CDR3 is TGTGCCAGCAGGGGGTGGGTAGCCAAAAACATTCAGTACTTC. The J gene is TRBJ2-4, the V gene TRBV28; D is undetermined. The CDR3 covers 14 residues. V was cut by 6 bases and J by 0 bases, with 9 bases left in between. The germline CDR1 and CDR2 sequences are MDHEN and SYDVKM.

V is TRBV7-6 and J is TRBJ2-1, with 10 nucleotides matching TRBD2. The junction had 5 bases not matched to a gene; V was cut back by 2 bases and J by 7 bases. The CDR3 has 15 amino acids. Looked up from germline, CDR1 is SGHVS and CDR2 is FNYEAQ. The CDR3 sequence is CASSLFLAGANEQFF. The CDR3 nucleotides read TGTGCCAGCAGCTTATTCCTAGCGGGAGCTAATGAGCAGTTCTTC.

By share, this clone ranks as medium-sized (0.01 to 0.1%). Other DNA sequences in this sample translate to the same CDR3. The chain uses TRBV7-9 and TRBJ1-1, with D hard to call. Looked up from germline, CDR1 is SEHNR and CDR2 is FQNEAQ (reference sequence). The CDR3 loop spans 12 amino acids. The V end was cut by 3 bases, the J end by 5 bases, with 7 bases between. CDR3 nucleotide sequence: TGTGCCAGCAGCTTCCCCGGGACTGAAGCTTTCTTT. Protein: CASSFPGTEAFF.

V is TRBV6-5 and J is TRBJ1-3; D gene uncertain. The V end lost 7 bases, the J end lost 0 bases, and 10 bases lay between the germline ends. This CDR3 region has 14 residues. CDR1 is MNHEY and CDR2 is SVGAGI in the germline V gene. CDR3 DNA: TGTGCCAGCAAGCCCGAAAGCTCTGGAAACACCATATATTTT. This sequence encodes CASKPESSGNTIYF.

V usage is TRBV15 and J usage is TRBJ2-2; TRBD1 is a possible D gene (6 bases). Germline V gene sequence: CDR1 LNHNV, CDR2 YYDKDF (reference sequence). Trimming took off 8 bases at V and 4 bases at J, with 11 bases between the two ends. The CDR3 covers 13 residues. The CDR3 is CATAIGGTGELFF. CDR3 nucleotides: TGTGCCACCGCAATAGGGGGCACCGGGGAGCTGTTTTTT.

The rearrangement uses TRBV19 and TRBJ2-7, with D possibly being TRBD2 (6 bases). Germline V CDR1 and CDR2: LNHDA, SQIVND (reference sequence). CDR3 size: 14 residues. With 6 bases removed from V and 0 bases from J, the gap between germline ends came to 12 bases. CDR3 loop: CASSPGLGSYEQYF. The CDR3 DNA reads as TGTGCCAGTAGCCCGGGACTCGGCTCCTACGAGCAGTACTTC.

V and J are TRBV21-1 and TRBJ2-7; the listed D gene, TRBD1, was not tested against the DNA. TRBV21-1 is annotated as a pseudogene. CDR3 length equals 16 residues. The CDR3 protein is CARRIGRDRGAYEQYV. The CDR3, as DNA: TGTGCCAGGAGGATTGGTAGGGACAGGGGGGCCTACGAGCAGTACGTC.

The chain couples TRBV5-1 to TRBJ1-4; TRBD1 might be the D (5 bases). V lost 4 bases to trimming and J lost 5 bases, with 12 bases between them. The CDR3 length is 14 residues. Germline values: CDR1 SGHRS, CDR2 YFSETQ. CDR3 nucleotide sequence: TGCGCCAGCAGCCCCCGGACACAGAATGAAAAACTGTTTTTT. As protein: CASSPRTQNEKLFF. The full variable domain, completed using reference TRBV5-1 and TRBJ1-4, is KAGVTQTPRYLIKTRGQQVTLSCSPISGHRSVSWYQQTPGQGLQFLFEYFSETQRNKGNFPGRFSGRQFSNSRSEMNVSTLELGDSALYLCASSPRTQNEKLFFGSGTQLSVL.

CDR3 in DNA: TGCGCCAGCAGCTCGGGACAGGGTTCGGCCGCTGAAGCTTTCTTT. It codes for CASSSGQGSAAEAFF. The V call is TRBV5-1, the J call TRBJ1-1, with 9 bases aligning to TRBD1. V shed 3 bases and J 6 bases; nucleotides not matched to a gene: 9. CDR1 SGHRS and CDR2 YFSETQ come from the germline V gene. This CDR3 is 15 amino acids long.

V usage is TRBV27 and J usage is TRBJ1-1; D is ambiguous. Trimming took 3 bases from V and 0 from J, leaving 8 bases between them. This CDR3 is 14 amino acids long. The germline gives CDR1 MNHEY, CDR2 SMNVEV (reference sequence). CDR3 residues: CASSLYYMNTEAFF. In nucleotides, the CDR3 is TGTGCCAGCAGTTTGTATTACATGAACACTGAAGCTTTCTTT.

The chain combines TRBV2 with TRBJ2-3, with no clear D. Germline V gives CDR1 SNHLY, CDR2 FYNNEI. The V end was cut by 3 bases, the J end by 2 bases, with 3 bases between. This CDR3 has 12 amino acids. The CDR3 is CASSDATDTQYF. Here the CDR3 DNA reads TGTGCCAGCAGTGACGCCACAGATACGCAGTATTTT.

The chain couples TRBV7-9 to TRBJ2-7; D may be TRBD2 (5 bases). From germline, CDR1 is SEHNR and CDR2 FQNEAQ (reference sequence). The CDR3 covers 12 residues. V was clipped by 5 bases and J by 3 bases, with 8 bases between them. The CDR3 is CASSRGIYEQYF. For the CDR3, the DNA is TGTGCCAGCAGCCGAGGGATCTACGAGCAGTACTTC.

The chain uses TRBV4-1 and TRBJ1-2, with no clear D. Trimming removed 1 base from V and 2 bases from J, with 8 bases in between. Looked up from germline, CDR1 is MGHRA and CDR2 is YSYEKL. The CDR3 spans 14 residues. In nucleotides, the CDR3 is TGCGCCAGCAGCCAAGGTAAAGGGAACTATGGCTACACCTTC. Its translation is CASSQGKGNYGYTF.

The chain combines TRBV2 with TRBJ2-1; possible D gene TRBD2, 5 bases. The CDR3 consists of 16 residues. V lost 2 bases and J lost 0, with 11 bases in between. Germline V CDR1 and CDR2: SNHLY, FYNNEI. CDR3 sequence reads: CASSESEVASYNEQFF. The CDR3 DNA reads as TGTGCCAGCAGTGAATCGGAGGTCGCCTCCTACAATGAGCAGTTCTTC.

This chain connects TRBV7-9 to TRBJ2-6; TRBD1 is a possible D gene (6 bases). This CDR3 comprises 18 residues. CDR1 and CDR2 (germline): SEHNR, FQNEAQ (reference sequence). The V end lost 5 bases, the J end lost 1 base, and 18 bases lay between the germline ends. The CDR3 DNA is TGTGCCAGCAGCCCGAACACAGGGTATAGGTCTGGGGCCAACGTCCTGACTTTC. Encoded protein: CASSPNTGYRSGANVLTF.

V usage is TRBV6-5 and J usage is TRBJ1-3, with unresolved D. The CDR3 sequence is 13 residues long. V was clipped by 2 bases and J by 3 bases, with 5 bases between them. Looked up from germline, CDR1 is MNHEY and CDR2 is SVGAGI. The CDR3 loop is CASSYGFGNTIYF. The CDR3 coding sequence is TGTGCCAGCAGTTACGGCTTTGGAAACACCATATATTTT.